Sequencing of this T cell receptor beta chain was carried out in a study of cytomegalovirus exposure and HLA in healthy donors. Study at large: Assignment to the Caucasian-associated ancestry cluster applied to approximately 80% of the approximately 390 genotyped donors.

Looked up from germline, CDR1 is KGHSH and CDR2 is LQKENI. The trim removed 3 bases at V and 2 bases at J, leaving 3 bases unmatched. There are 15 residues in the CDR3. In regard to this clone: Its specificity is not known.

Primers for the PCR totalled 60 Vbeta and 13 Jbeta. The method was immunoSEQ multiplex PCR; TCRdb's version includes in-frame clones alone and lacks a portion of them. This sample carries more than 90,000 clones, under 80% of them seen once, and the ten largest clones take 7.5% to 9.5%. Study-wide findings and caveats: Most sequenced TCRs were rare (though some public TCRs occurred in many donors). Apparent HLA restriction characterized most CMV-associated TCR beta chains in a later analysis.

Sequencing was carried out using PBMCs. The chain is built from TRBV18 and TRBJ2-5; 10 positions agree with TRBD2. This sequence was found in a human donor in good health. DNA for the CDR3: TGTGCCAGCTCACCGCTAGCGGGGGATCAAGAGACCCAGTACTTC. This gives the protein CASSPLAGDQETQYF.